This T cell receptor beta chain was found in a study of vaccination and CD4 T cells after COVID-19 (dated by TCRdb to between 2022 and 2023). Study-level background: The convalescent cohort comprised six males and four females, including two Hispanic individuals, seven Caucasians, two Asians and one multiracial person. In 10 COVID-19 convalescent patients and 4 infection-naive healthy vaccine recipients, the spike-specific CD4+ TCR repertoire before mRNA vaccination was compared with the repertoire after mRNA vaccination. Post-vaccine blood samples were collected a median of about 72 days after the second vaccine dose, ranging from about 13 to 241 days. Post-COVID blood samples were collected from convalescent patients a median of roughly 100 days after diagnosis, with a range of roughly 30 to 161 days. Each participant got two doses of either the Pfizer-BioNTech BNT162b2 vaccine (n=8) or the Moderna mRNA-1273 vaccine (n=2). Overlapping spike peptide pools from SARS-CoV-2 and from the common cold coronaviruses HCoV-NL63, HCoV-OC43 and HCoV-229E were used as culture stimuli. Control cultures received a CEFX viral epitope pool as the positive control, an HIV-1 Nef peptide pool as the negative control, or no peptide.

Worth noting for this clonotype: Its antigen is currently not known. No much larger clone is present one base from it, and per-base qualities are unavailable.

Overall study results and their limits: Of the vaccine-specific clones found in convalescent patients, nearly all (304 of 307) were mono-reactive for SARS-CoV-2 spike instead of being cross-reactive with common cold coronaviruses. Relatively few convalescent patients were included in the study, and early timepoints after natural infection were not analyzed. In convalescent patients, a median around 86% of post-vaccine SARS-CoV-2-reactive clones were detected only after vaccination, suggesting vaccine-specific priming. The median number of SARS-CoV-2-reactive clonotypes rose from approximately 20 after infection to roughly 38 after vaccination, but the change was not significant.

The treatment or condition tag for this specimen amounts to: approximately nine-day PBMC culture with coronavirus spike peptide pools or control peptides (ViraFEST assay). To expand antigen-specific T cells with peptide pools and then pick out the expanded clonotypes through TCR sequencing, the study relied on the ViraFEST assay. Negative nucleocapsid antibody tests before and after vaccination confirmed that the healthy vaccine recipients had no prior SARS-CoV-2 infection. PBMCs were cultured at approximately 2.1 million per well in IMDM supplemented with approximately 5.4% human AB serum and around 9.5 IU/ml IL-2, with approximately 10 ug/ml peptide pools added. Half of the culture medium was replaced with fresh IL-2-containing medium on days 3 and 7. Once the cells had been in culture for around 10 days, the EasySep CD4+ T cell isolation kit was used to isolate CD4+ T cells by negative selection. PBMCs were separated from whole blood using Ficoll-Paque Plus gradient centrifugation and then either used fresh or cryopreserved at -140C. Culture conditions were generally each tested in triplicate wells.

Library preparation employed PCR. DNA from cultured CD4+ T cells was subjected to TCR sequencing with the Oncomine TCR Beta short-read assay at the Johns Hopkins FTIC core. Genomic DNA was extracted from the cultured CD4+ T cells with the QIAamp micro DNA kit. Oncomine TCR Beta libraries made from cultured CD4+ T cells were pooled using unique dual indexes and sequenced on an Illumina iSeq 100. On the study's bioinformatics: Non-productive sequences were filtered out, and CDR3s that did not start with C, did not end with F or W, or were shorter than 7 amino acids were discarded. Antigen-specific clonotypes were identified with the MANAFEST web application by comparing peptide-stimulated wells with reference and other culture wells. An FDR below 0.05, an odds ratio above 5, and a productive frequency above 0.1% in at least two of three replicate wells were required for clones to be considered positive. Clonotypes that were significantly expanded in both SARS-CoV-2 spike wells and at least one common cold coronavirus spike condition were defined as cross-reactive. CDR3 homology was assessed with Levenshtein distances (stringdist) and unrooted phylogenetic trees (ape) in R version 3.6.1. Through fastp at Q25 and MiXCR, TCRdb rebuilt clones from the public reads, retaining in-frame beta chains. Merged by CDR3 protein, the rows form single entries marked with the most common genes and DNA. The V and J calls reflect TCRdb's pipeline rather than the authors' work. This sample gives about 25,000 distinct CDR3 sequences in total; 67% of them show up just once. The ten most abundant clones make up under 20% of the sample.

From the cysteine through the phenylalanine, the CDR3 covers 15 amino acids. Only the CDR3 DNA is retained, 45 bases long and in frame from the first base. After removal of 7 bases from V and 6 bases from J, the junction retains 5 bases not matched to a gene. This TCR was recovered from a human donor who received a COVID-19 vaccine. The source was CD4+ T cells from blood, cultured in vitro, collected after SARS-CoV-2 vaccination. The chain uses TRBV12-3 or TRBV12-4 and TRBJ2-2, and TRBD2 matches 13 of the central bases. DNA sequence: TGTGCCAGCACGCGGACTAGCGGGGGAGCCGGGGAGCTGTTTTTT. It encodes CASTRTSGGAGELFF.